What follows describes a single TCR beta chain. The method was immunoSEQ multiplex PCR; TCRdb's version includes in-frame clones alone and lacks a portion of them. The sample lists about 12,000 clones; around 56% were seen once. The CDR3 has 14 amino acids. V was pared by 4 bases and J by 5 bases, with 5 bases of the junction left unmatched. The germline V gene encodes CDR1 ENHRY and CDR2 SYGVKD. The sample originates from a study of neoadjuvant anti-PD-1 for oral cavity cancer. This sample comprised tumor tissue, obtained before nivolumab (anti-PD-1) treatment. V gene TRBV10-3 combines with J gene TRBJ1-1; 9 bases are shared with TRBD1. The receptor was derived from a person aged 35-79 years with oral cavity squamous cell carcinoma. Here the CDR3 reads CAISADRGGTEAFF. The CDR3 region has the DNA TGTGCCATCAGTGCGGACAGGGGTGGGACTGAAGCTTTCTTT.